This entry lists 22 T cell receptor beta chains sequenced from one sample in a study of blood T cell repertoires in COVID-19. The protocol was immunoSEQ multiplex PCR, while the TCRdb copy is restricted to in-frame clones and leaves out a portion. The profile shows around 130,000 clones, more than 70% of them singletons. The sample was peripheral blood. The receptors stem from a human donor in a cohort sampled during active COVID-19.

CDR3 sequence: CASSEELADYEQYF. Written as DNA, the CDR3 is TGTGCCAGCAGTGAAGAACTAGCGGACTACGAGCAGTACTTC. The chain recombines TRBV6-1 with TRBJ2-7; 8 bases are a match to TRBD2. This CDR3 has 14 amino acids. The J segment lost 3 bases and the V segment lost 1 base, leaving 2 bases of the junction unmatched. Looked up from germline, CDR1 is MNHNS and CDR2 is SASEGT.

This chain uses TRBV3-1 (or the pseudogene TRBV3-2) with TRBJ2-7, with 7 bases fitting TRBD2. The V segment lost 0 bases and the J segment 5 bases; nucleotides outside the gene matches: 10. The V gene's germline CDR1 is LGHDT and CDR2 YNNKEL (reference sequence). This CDR3 has 16 amino acids. The CDR3: CASSQEIKAGDHEQYF. In DNA, the CDR3 is TGTGCCAGCAGCCAAGAGATAAAGGCGGGAGACCACGAGCAGTACTTC.

CDR3: CASHNTEMHTEAFF. Written as DNA, the CDR3 is TGTGCCAGCCACAACACCGAAATGCACACTGAAGCTTTCTTT. V is TRBV6-5 and J is TRBJ1-1, with unresolved D. V shed 8 bases and J shed 3 bases, with 16 bases lying between them. Germline CDR1 and CDR2: MNHEY and SVGAGI. CDR3 size: 14 residues.

This chain joins TRBV9 and TRBJ2-6; the D is unclear. This CDR3 is built from 15 residues. Germline-derived CDR1 and CDR2 are SGDLS and YYNGEE. The V end was cut by 3 bases, the J end by 4 bases, with 11 bases between. The CDR3 spells CASSAEWAGANVLTF. CDR3 coding DNA: TGTGCCAGCAGCGCAGAATGGGCCGGGGCCAACGTCCTGACTTTC.

The CDR3 loop is CASSLGTSNEQYF. DNA of the CDR3: TGTGCCAGCAGCCTCGGGACTAGCAACGAGCAGTACTTC. The chain joins TRBV7-9 to TRBJ2-7; 9 positions match TRBD2. Germline loops: CDR1 SEHNR, CDR2 FQNEAQ (reference sequence). V shed 5 bases, J shed 5 bases, and the junction held 4 bases outside the gene matches. CDR3 length: 13 residues.

This clone was counted a single time. The chain joins TRBV7-8 to TRBJ1-5, with D possibly TRBD1 on 5 matching bases. Trimming removed 2 bases from V and 0 bases from J, with 11 bases in between. CDR1 is SGHVS, CDR2 FQNEAQ, per germline. The CDR3 extends over 16 amino acids. This CDR3 reads CASSLLSGPSNQPQHF. CDR3 sequence (DNA): TGTGCCAGCAGCTTACTTTCAGGGCCTAGCAATCAGCCCCAGCATTTT.

V usage is TRBV27 and J usage is TRBJ2-2; the D gene is possibly TRBD2 (6 bases). The V end was cut by 5 bases, the J end by 7 bases, with 20 bases between. From germline, CDR1 is MNHEY and CDR2 SMNVEV (reference sequence). There are 16 residues in the CDR3. The DNA for the CDR3 is TGTGCCAGCAGTACATCCCGACGCGTCGGGGGCGGGGAGCTGTTTTTT. It specifies CASSTSRRVGGGELFF.

The gene calls are TRBV7-9 and TRBJ2-7; 7 positions agree with TRBD1. With 5 bases clipped from V and 5 bases from J, the junction kept 9 bases outside the gene matches. The CDR3 covers 14 residues. Germline CDR1 and CDR2: SEHNR and FQNEAQ (reference sequence). This chain's CDR3 is CASSLGQSRDEQYF. The CDR3 nucleotides read TGTGCCAGCAGCCTGGGACAGTCGAGAGACGAGCAGTACTTC.

The CDR3 region is CASSLGLYNEQFF. The CDR3 bases are TGTGCCAGCAGCCTGGGACTCTACAATGAGCAGTTCTTC. The V gene is TRBV7-9, the J gene TRBJ2-1; possibly TRBD2 for D (6 bases). Germline V gene lookup returns CDR1 SEHNR and CDR2 FQNEAQ (reference sequence). Trimming took 5 bases from V and 3 from J, leaving 8 bases between them. CDR3 size: 13 residues.

The V gene is TRBV21-1, the J gene TRBJ2-7; the D call TRBD1 from the table was never checked on the DNA. TRBV21-1 is noted as a pseudogene. This CDR3 has 14 amino acids. Here the CDR3 reads CASSGTGRPYEQYF. CDR3 bases: TGTGCCAGCAGTGGGACAGGGCGGCCTTACGAGCAGTACTTC.

This chain joins TRBV6-5 and TRBJ1-1; D uncertain. Trimming pared 2 bases from V and 1 base from J, leaving 5 bases between. The CDR3 is 13 amino acids. Germline V gene lookup returns CDR1 MNHEY and CDR2 SVGAGI. The CDR3 reads CASSYTTNTEAFF. The CDR3 region has the DNA TGTGCCAGCAGTTACACAACGAACACTGAAGCTTTCTTT.

V usage is TRBV7-2 and J usage is TRBJ1-1; TRBD1 is a possible D gene (5 bases). The V end lost 7 bases, the J end lost 6 bases, and 18 bases lay between the germline ends. In germline, CDR1 is SGHTA, CDR2 FQGNSA. The length of the CDR3 is 14 residues. CDR3 loop: CASTEGVQLAEAFF. CDR3 bases: TGTGCCAGCACCGAAGGGGTACAACTGGCTGAAGCTTTCTTT.

The rearrangement joins TRBV11-2 to TRBJ2-1; TRBD2 agrees at 13 bases. CDR3 length equals 19 residues. Germline V gene data show CDR1 as SGHAT and CDR2 as FQNNGV. V lost 1 base, J lost 4 bases, and 10 bases stayed unmatched. CDR3: CASSLGPPRLAGGYNEQFF. DNA for the CDR3: TGTGCCAGCAGCTTAGGGCCCCCGCGACTAGCGGGGGGATACAATGAGCAGTTCTTC.

The sample holds one count of this clone. The chain combines TRBV21-1 with TRBJ2-7; the tabulated D call, TRBD2, remains unverified against the DNA. TRBV21-1 is listed as a pseudogene. The CDR3 runs 15 residues. CDR3 in DNA: TGTGCCAGCAGCAAAGTGCCGGGGTTCTCCTACGAGCAGTACTTC. It yields the protein CASSKVPGFSYEQYF.

The chain couples TRBV29-1 to TRBJ2-1; TRBD2 agrees at 14 bases. The CDR3 runs to 15 residues. The trim removed 8 bases at V and 7 bases at J, leaving 10 bases unmatched. In germline, CDR1 is SQVTM, CDR2 ANQGSEA. The CDR3 loop is CSMRLAGGRGNEQFF. The CDR3 nucleotides are TGCAGCATGAGACTAGCGGGAGGGCGTGGGAATGAGCAGTTCTTC.

J is TRBJ1-3 and V is TRBV19; 9 nucleotides match TRBD1. The V segment lost 11 bases and the J segment 2 bases; nucleotides outside the gene matches: 7. This CDR3 contains 14 residues. Germline CDR1 is LNHDA and CDR2 is SQIVND (reference sequence). The CDR3 sequence is CAGTGGDTGNTIYF. CDR3 in DNA: TGTGCCGGTACAGGGGGCGATACTGGAAACACCATATATTTT.

This chain uses TRBV5-1 with TRBJ1-6; TRBD1 matches at 11 bases. This CDR3 is 15 amino acids long. V dropped 4 bases and J dropped 10; count of bases not matched to a gene: 7. Germline CDR1 SGHRS, CDR2 YFSETQ. In nucleotides, the CDR3 is TGCGCCAGCAGCGGTCCGGACAGGGGGCAATCACCCCTCCACTTT. Translated, it gives CASSGPDRGQSPLHF. Based on the CDR3 plus reference TRBV5-1 and TRBJ1-6, the full variable domain is KAGVTQTPRYLIKTRGQQVTLSCSPISGHRSVSWYQQTPGQGLQFLFEYFSETQRNKGNFPGRFSGRQFSNSRSEMNVSTLELGDSALYLCASSGPDRGQSPLHFGNGTRLTVT.

This clone was seen only once. The chain links TRBV10-2 to TRBJ2-7, with 8 bases matching TRBD1. Germline lookup yields CDR1 WSHSY and CDR2 SAAADI. The junction had 8 bases not matched to a gene; V was cut back by 7 bases and J by 3 bases. The CDR3 is made up of 14 amino acids. The CDR3 is CASNAPGQGYEQYF. CDR3 bases: TGCGCCAGCAATGCTCCCGGACAGGGCTACGAGCAGTACTTC.

The chain is built from TRBV28 and TRBJ1-3; D is possibly TRBD1 (6 bases). The CDR3 loop spans 17 amino acids. The V end lost 6 bases, the J end lost 0 bases, and 18 bases lay between the germline ends. Germline V gives CDR1 MDHEN, CDR2 SYDVKM. CDR3 bases: TGTGCCAGCAGCAACCGAGGGACATACCGCTCTGGAAACACCATATATTTT. Its protein product is CASSNRGTYRSGNTIYF.

This clone appeared a single time. This chain links TRBV28 with TRBJ2-7; 7 nucleotides agree with TRBD2. The CDR3 extends over 13 amino acids. The germline CDR1 and CDR2 sequences are MDHEN and SYDVKM. J gave up 2 bases and V 10 bases, and 8 bases lay outside the gene matches. CDR3 nucleotide sequence: TGTGCCACCGCCAGCGGGATGGCCTACGAGCAGTACTTC. Its protein is CATASGMAYEQYF.

The rearrangement uses TRBV6-6 and TRBJ2-1, with unresolved D. CDR3 length equals 12 residues. CDR1 and CDR2 from the germline V gene are MNHNY and SVGAGI (reference sequence). Trimming stripped 3 bases from V and 8 bases from J, with 8 bases between. CDR3 DNA: TGTGCCAGCAGTTATGGTCTACATGAGCAGTTCTTC. Its protein product is CASSYGLHEQFF.

The V gene is TRBV13, the J gene TRBJ1-5; D remains ambiguous. Looked up from germline, CDR1 is PRHDT and CDR2 is FYEKMQ (reference sequence). The CDR3 runs 13 residues. V was cut by 5 bases and J by 7 bases, with 12 bases left in between. CDR3 bases: TGTGCCAGCAGCAGAGGTTCGAGGCAGCCCCAGCATTTT. This translates into CASSRGSRQPQHF.